The present entry profiles one TCR beta chain with its context. Deletions cut 3 bases from V and 5 bases from J, with 10 bases between. This CDR3 has 14 residues. Germline loops: CDR1 LNHDA, CDR2 SQIVND (reference sequence). The data were taken from a study of glioma-infiltrating T cells after dendritic cell vaccination. Across the study: Patients had newly diagnosed or recurrent glioblastoma and received dendritic cell vaccines.

Up to about 2 ug genomic DNA was used for TCRB CDR3 amplification. This table comes from immunoSEQ multiplex PCR, and its TCRdb copy is limited to in-frame clones, with some not included. The table shows about 76,000 clones, with about nine tenths occurring only once. Time point reported: after dendritic cell vaccination, including at tumor progression/relapse. PBMC were collected before vaccination, two weeks after the third vaccination, and at progression. The TCR sequence derives from a human donor with glioblastoma. The sample in question was blood, obtained after dendritic cell vaccination. This chain links TRBV19 with TRBJ2-2, with D maybe TRBD2 (5 bases). The CDR3 bases are TGTGCCAGTAGTATGCGCGGCGGGACCGGGGAGCTGTTTTTT. It codes for CASSMRGGTGELFF.